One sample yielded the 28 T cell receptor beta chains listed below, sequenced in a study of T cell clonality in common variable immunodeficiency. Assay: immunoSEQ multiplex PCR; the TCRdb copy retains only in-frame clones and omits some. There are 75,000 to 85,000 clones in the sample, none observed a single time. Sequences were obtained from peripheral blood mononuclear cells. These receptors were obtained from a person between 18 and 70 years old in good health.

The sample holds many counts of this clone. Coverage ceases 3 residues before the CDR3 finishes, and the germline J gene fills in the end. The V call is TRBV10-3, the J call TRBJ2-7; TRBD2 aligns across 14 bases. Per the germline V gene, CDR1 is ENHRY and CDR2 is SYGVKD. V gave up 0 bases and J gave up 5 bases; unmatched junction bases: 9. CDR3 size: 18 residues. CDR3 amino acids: CAISESAVTSGRAHEQYF. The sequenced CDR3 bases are TGTGCCATCAGTGAGTCGGCGGTGACTAGCGGGAGGGCTCACGAG.

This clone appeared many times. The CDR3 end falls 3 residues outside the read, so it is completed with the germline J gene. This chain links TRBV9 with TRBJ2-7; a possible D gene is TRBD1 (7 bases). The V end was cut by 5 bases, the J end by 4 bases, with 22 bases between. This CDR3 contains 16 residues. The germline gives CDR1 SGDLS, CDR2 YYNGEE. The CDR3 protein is CASSFRGDSEPYEQYF. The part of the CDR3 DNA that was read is TGTGCCAGCAGTTTCAGGGGGGACTCCGAACCTTACGAG. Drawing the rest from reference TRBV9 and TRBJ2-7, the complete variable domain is DSGVTQTPKHLITATGQRVTLRCSPRSGDLSVYWYQQSLDQGLQFLIQYYNGEERAKGNILERFSAQQFPDLHSELNLSSLELGDSALYFCASSFRGDSEPYEQYFGPGTRLTVT.

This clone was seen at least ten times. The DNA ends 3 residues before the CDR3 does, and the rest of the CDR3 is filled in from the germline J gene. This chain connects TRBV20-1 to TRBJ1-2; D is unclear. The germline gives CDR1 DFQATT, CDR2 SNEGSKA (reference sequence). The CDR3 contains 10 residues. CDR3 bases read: TGCAGTGCTAGTATCGGGGGC. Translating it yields CSASIGG. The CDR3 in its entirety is CSASIGGYTF.

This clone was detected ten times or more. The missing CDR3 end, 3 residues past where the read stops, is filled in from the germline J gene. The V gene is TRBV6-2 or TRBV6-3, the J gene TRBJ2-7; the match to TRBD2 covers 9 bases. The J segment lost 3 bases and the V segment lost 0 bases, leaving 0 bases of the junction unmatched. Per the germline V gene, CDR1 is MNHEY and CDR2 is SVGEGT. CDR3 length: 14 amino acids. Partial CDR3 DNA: TGTGCCAGCAGTTACTCGCGGGAGGGCTACGAG. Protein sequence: CASSYSREGYE. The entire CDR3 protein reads CASSYSREGYEQYF.

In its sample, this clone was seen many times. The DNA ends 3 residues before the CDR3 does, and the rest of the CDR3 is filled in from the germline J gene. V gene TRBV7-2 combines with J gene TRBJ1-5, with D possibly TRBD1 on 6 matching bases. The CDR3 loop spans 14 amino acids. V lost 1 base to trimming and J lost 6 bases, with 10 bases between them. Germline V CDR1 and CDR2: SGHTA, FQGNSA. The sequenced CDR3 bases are TGTGCCAGCAGCTTAGGGGGGGGGCGTCAGCCC. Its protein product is CASSLGGGRQP. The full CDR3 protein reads CASSLGGGRQPQHF.

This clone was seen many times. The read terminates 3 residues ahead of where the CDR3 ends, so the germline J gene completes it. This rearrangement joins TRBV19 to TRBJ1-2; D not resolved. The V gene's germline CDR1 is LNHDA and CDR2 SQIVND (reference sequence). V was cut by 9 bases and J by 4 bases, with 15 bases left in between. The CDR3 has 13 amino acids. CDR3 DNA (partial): TGTGCCAGCGGAGCCACGACATTCTATGGC. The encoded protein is CASGATTFYG. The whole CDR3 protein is CASGATTFYGYTF. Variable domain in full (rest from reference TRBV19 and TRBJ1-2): DGGITQSPKYLFRKEGQNVTLSCEQNLNHDAMYWYRQDPGQGLRLIYYSQIVNDFQKGDIAEGYSVSREKKESFPLTVTSAQKNPTAFYLCASGATTFYGYTFGSGTRLTVV.

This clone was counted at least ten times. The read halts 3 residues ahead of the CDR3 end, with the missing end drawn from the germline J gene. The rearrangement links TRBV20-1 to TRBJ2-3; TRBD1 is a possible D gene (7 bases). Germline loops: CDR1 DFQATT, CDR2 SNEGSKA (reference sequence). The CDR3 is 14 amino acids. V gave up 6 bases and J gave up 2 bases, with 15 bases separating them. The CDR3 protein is CSAAGTVNTDTQYF. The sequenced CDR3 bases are TGCAGTGCCGCGGGGACAGTAAACACAGATACG.

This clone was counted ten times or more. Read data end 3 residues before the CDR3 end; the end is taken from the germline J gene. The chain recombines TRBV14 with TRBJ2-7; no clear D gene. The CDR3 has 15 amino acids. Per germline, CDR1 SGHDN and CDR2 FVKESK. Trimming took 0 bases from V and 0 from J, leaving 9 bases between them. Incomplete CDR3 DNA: TGTGCCAGCAGCCAAGATCTTGGCCGCTCCTACGAG. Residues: CASSQDLGRSYE. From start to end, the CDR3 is CASSQDLGRSYEQYF.

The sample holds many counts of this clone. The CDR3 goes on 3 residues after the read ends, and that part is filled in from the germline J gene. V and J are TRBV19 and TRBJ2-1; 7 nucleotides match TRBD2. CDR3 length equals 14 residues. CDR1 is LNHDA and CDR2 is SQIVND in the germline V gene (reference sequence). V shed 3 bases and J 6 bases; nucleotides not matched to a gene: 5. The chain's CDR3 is CASSMGGSVNEQFF. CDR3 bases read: TGTGCCAGTAGTATGGGGGGGAGCGTCAATGAG.

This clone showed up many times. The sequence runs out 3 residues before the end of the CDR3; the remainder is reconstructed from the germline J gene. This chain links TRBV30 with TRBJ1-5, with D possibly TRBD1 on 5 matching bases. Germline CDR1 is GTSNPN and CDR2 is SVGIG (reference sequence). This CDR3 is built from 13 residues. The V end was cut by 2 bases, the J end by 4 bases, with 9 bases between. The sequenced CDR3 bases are TGTGCCTGGAGTCGGGACTCAAATCAGCCC. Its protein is CAWSRDSNQP. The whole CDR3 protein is CAWSRDSNQPQHF.

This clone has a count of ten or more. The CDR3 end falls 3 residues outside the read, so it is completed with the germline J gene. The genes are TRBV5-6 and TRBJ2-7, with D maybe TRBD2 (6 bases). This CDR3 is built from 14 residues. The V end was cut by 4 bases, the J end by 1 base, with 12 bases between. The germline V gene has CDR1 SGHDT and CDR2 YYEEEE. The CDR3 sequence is CASSETSNSYEQYF. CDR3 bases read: TGTGCCAGCAGCGAGACTAGTAATTCCTACGAG.

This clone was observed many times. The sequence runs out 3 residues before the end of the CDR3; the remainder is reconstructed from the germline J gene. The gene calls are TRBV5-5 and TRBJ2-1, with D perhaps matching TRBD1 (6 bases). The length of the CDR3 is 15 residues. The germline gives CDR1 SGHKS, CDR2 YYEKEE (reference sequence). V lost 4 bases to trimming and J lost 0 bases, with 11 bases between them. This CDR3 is CASSLDRNSYNEQFF. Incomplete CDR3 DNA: TGTGCCAGCAGCCTCGACAGGAACTCCTACAATGAG.

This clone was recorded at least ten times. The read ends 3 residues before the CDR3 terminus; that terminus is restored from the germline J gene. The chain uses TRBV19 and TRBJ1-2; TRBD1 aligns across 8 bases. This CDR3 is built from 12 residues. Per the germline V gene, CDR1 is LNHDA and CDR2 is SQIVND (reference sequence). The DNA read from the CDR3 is TGTGCCAGTAGCCAACAGGGGGACGGC. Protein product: CASSQQGDG. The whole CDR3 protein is CASSQQGDGYTF.

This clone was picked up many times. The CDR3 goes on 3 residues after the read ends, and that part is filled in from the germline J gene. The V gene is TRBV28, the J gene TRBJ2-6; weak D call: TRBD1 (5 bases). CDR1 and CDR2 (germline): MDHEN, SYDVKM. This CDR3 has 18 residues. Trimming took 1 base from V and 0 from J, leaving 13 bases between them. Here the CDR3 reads CASSLSETVLSGANVLTF. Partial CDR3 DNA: TGTGCCAGCAGTTTATCCGAGACAGTGCTCTCTGGGGCCAACGTC.

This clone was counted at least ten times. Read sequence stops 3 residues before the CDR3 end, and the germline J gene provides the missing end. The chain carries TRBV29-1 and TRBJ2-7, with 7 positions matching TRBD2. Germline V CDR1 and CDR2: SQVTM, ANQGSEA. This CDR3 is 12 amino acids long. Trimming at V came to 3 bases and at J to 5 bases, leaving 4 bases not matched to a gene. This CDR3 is CSVDVAGDEQYF. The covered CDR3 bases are TGCAGCGTTGACGTGGCGGGGGACGAG.

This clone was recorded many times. The sequenced part of the CDR3 DNA is TGCAGTGCTATTGGCTTACTAGATCGGGGGAATTATGGC. It yields the protein CSAIGLLDRGNYG. The full CDR3 is CSAIGLLDRGNYGYTF. The J gene is TRBJ1-2, the V gene TRBV20-1; a weak D match, TRBD1 (5 bases). The read terminates 3 residues ahead of where the CDR3 ends, so the germline J gene completes it. This CDR3 comprises 16 residues. Germline CDR1 and CDR2: DFQATT and SNEGSKA (reference sequence). Trimming removed 4 bases from V and 5 bases from J, with 23 bases in between.

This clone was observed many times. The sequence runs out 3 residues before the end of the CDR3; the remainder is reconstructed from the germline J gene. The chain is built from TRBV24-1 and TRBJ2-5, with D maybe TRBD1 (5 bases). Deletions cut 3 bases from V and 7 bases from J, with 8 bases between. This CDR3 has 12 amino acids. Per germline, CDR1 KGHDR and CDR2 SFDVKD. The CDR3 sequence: CATSDPRGTQYF. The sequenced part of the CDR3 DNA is TGTGCCACCAGTGATCCAAGGGGGACC.

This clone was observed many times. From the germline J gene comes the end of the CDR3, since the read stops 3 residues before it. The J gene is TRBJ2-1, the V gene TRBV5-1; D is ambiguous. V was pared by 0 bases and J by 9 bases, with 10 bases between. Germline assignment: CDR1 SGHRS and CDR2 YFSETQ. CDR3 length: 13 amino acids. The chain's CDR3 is CASSLALVGEQFF. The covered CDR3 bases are TGCGCCAGCAGCTTGGCCTTAGTTGGTGAG.

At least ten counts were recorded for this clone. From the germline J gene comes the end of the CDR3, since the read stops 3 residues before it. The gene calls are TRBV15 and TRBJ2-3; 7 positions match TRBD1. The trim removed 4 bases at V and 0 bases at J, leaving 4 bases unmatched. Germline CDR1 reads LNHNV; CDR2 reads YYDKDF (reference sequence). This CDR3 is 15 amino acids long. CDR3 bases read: TGTGCCACCAGCACGAAGGGACAGAGCACAGATACG. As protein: CATSTKGQSTDT. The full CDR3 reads CATSTKGQSTDTQYF.

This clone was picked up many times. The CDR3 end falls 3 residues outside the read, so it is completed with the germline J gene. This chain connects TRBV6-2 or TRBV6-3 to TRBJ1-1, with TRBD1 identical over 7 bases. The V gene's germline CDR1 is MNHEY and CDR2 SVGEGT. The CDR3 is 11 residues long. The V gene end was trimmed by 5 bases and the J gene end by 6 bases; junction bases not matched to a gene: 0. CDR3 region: CASSQGAEAFF. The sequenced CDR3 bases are TGTGCCAGCAGTCAGGGGGCTGAA.

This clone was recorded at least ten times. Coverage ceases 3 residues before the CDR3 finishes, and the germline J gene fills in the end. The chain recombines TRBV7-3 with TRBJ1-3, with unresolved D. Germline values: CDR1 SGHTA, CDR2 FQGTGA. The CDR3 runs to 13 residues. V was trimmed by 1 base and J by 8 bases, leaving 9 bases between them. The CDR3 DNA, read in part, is TGTGCCAGCAGCTTAATGCCCGGTGACACC. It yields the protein CASSLMPGDT. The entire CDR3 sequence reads CASSLMPGDTIYF.

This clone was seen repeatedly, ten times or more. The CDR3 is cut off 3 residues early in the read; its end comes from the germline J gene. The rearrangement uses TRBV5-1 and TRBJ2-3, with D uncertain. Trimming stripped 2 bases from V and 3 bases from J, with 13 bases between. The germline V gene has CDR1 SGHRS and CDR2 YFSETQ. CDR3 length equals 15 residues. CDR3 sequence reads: CASSFPNPPTDTQYF. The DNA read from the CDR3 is TGCGCCAGCAGCTTTCCTAACCCCCCGACAGATACG. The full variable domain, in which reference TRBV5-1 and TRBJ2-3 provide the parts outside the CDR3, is KAGVTQTPRYLIKTRGQQVTLSCSPISGHRSVSWYQQTPGQGLQFLFEYFSETQRNKGNFPGRFSGRQFSNSRSEMNVSTLELGDSALYLCASSFPNPPTDTQYFGPGTRLTVL.

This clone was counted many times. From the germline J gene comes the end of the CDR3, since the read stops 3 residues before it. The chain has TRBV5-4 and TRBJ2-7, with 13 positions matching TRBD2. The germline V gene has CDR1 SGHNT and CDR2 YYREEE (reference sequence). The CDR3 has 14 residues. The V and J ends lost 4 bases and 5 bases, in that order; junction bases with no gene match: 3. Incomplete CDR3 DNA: TGTGCCAGCAGCCCTGGACTAGCGGGAGACGAG. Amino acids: CASSPGLAGDE. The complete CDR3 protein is CASSPGLAGDEQYF.

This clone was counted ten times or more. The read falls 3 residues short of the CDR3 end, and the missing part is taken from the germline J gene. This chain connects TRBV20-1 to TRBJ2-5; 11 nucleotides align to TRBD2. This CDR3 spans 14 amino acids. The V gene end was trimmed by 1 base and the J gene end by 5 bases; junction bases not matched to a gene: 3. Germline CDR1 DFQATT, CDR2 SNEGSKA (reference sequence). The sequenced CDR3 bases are TGCAGTGCTAGAGCTAGCGGGAGGATGGAGACC. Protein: CSARASGRMET. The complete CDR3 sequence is CSARASGRMETQYF.

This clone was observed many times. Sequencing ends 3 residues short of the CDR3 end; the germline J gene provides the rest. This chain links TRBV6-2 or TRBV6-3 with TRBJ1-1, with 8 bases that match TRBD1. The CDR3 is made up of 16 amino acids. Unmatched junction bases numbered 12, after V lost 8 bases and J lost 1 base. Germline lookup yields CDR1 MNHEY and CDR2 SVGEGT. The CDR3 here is CASVPLSGQGNTEAFF. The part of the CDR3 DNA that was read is TGTGCCAGCGTACCGTTGTCCGGACAGGGGAACACTGAA.

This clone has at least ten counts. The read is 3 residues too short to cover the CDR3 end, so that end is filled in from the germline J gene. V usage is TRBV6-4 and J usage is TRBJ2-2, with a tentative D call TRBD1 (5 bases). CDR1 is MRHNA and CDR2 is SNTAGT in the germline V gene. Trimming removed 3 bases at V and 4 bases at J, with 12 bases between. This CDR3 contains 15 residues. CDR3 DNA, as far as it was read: TGTGCCAGCAGTGAAGGGGCAGGCCCCACCGGGGAG. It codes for CASSEGAGPTGE. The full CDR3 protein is CASSEGAGPTGELFF.

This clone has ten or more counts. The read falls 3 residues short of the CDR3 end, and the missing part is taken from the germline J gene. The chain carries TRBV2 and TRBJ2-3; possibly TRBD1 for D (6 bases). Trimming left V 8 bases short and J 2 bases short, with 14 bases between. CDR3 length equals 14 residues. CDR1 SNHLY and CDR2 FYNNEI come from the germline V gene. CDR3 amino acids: CASSRRTATDTQYF. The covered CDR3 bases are TGTGCCAGCTCCCGCCGGACAGCCACAGATACG.

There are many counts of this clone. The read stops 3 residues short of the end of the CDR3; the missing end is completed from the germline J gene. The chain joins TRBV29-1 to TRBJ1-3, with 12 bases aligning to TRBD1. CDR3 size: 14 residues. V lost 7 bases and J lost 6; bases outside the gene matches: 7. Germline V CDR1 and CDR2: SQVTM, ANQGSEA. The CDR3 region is CSALGQGAVNTIYF. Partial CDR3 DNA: TGCAGCGCCCTGGGACAGGGGGCTGTAAACACC. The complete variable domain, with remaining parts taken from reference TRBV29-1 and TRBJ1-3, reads SAVISQKPSRDICQRGTSLTIQCQVDSQVTMMFWYRQQPGQSLTLIATANQGSEATYESGFVIDKFPISRPNLTFSTLTVSNMSPEDSSIYLCSALGQGAVNTIYFGEGSWLTVV.